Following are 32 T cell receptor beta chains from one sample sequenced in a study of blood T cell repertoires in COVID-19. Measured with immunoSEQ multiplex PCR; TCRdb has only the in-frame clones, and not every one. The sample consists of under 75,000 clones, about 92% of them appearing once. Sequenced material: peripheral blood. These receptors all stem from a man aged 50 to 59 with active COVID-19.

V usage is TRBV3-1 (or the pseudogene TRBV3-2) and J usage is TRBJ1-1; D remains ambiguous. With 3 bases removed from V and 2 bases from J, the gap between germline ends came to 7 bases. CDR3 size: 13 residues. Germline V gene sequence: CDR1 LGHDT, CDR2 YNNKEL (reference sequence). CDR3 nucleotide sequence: TGTGCCAGCAGCCACGGGGTCAACACTGAAGCTTTCTTT. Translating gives CASSHGVNTEAFF.

The CDR3 coding sequence is TGTGCCAGCAGACCTACGGGACAGGGGAATGGCTACACCTTC. This sequence encodes CASRPTGQGNGYTF. The gene calls are TRBV28 and TRBJ1-2; 10 nucleotides match TRBD1. CDR3 length: 14 amino acids. Trimming took 6 bases from V and 6 from J; bases not matched to a gene: 7. Per germline, CDR1 MDHEN and CDR2 SYDVKM.

The CDR3 loop reads CASSLQGYQPQHF. DNA of the CDR3: TGTGCCAGCAGTTTACAGGGGTATCAGCCCCAGCATTTT. The genes are TRBV12-3 or TRBV12-4 and TRBJ1-5, with D tentatively TRBD1 (6 bases). V shed 2 bases and J shed 5 bases, with 7 bases lying between them. This CDR3 comprises 13 residues.

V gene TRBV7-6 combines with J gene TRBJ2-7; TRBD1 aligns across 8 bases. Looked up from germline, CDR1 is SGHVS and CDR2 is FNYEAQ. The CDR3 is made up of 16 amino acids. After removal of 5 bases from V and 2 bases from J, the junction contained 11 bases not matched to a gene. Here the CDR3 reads CASSRHRDRPPYEQYF. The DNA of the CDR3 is TGTGCCAGCAGCCGCCATCGGGACAGGCCCCCCTACGAGCAGTACTTC.

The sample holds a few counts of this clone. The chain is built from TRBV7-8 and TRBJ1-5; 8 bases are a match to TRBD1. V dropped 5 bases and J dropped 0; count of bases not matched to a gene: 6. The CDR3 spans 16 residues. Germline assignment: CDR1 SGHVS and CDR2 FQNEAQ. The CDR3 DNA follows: TGTGCCAGCAGCCAGACAGGGGACTCTAGCAATCAGCCCCAGCATTTT. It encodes CASSQTGDSSNQPQHF.

The CDR3 is CASSQGGRYNEQFF. The CDR3 coding sequence is TGTGCCAGCAGCCAAGGCGGCAGATACAATGAGCAGTTCTTC. This sequence joins TRBV3-1 (or the pseudogene TRBV3-2) and TRBJ2-1; no firm D call. The CDR3 has 14 residues. V was cut by 1 base and J by 4 bases, with 8 bases left in between. Germline CDR1 reads LGHDT; CDR2 reads YNNKEL (reference sequence).

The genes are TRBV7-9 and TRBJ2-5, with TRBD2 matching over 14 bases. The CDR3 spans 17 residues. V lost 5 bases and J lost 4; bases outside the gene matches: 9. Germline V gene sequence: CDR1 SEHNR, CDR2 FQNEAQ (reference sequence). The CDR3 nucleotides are TGTGCCAGCAGCCCCCCGACTAGCGGGAGGGCGCGAGAGACCCAGTACTTC. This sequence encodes CASSPPTSGRARETQYF.

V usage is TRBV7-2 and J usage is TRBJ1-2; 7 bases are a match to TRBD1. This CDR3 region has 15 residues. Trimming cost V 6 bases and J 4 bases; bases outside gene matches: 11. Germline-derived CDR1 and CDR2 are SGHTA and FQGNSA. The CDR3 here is CASSSDRAGIYGYTF. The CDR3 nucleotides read TGTGCCAGCAGTTCCGACAGGGCCGGGATCTATGGCTACACCTTC.

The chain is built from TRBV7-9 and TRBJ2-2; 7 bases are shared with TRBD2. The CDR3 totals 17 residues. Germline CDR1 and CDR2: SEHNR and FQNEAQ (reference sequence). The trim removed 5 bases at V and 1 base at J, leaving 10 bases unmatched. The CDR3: CASSHPYAGVNTGELFF. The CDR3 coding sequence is TGTGCCAGCAGCCACCCGTACGCGGGGGTGAACACCGGGGAGCTGTTTTTT.

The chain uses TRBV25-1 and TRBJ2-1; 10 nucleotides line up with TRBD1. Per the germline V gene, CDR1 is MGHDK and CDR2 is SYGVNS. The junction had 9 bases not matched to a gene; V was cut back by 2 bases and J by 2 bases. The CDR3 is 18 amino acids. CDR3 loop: CASSEQGGDRGTYNEQFF. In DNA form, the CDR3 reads TGTGCCAGCAGTGAACAGGGAGGGGACAGGGGAACCTACAATGAGCAGTTCTTC.

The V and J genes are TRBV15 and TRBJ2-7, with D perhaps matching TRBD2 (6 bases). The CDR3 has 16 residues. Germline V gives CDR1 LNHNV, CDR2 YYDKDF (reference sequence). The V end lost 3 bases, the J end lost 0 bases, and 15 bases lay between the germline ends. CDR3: CATSRDAGQSSYEQYF. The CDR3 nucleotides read TGTGCCACCAGCAGGGACGCGGGGCAGAGCTCCTACGAGCAGTACTTC.

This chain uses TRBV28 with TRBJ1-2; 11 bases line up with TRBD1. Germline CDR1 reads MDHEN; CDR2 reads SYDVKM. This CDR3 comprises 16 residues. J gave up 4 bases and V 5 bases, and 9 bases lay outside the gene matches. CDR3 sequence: CASSPRTGGRGYGYTF. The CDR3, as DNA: TGTGCCAGCAGTCCCCGGACAGGGGGCAGGGGCTATGGCTACACCTTC.

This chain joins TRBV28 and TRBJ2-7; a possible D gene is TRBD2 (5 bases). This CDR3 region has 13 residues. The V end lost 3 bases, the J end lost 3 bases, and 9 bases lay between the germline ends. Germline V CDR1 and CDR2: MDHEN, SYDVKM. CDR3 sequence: CASSLAGDYEQYF. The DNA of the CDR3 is TGTGCCAGCAGTTTGGCCGGGGACTACGAGCAGTACTTC. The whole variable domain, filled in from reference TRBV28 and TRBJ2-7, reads DVKVTQSSRYLVKRTGEKVFLECVQDMDHENMFWYRQDPGLGLRLIYFSYDVKMKEKGDIPEGYSVSREKKERFSLILESASTNQTSMYLCASSLAGDYEQYFGPGTRLTVT.

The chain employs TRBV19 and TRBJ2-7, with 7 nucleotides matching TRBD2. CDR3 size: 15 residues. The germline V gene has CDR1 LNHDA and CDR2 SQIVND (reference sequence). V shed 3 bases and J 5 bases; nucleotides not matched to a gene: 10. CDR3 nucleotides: TGTGCCAGTAGTATTAGGCGGGAGAAGTTTAACGAGCAGTACTTC. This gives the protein CASSIRREKFNEQYF.

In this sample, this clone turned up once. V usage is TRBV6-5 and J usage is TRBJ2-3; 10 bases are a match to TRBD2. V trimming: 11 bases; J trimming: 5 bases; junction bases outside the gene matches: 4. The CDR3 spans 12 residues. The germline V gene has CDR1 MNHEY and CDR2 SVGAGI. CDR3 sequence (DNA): TGTGCCGGGAGGACTAGCGGAGATACGCAGTATTTT. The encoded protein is CAGRTSGDTQYF.

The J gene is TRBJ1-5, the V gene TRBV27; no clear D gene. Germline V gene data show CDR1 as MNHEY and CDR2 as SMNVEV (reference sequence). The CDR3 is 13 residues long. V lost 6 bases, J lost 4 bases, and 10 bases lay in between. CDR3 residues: CASRGSGNQPQHF. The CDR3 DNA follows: TGTGCCAGCAGAGGGTCGGGGAATCAGCCCCAGCATTTT.

The CDR3 DNA follows: TGCGCCAGCAGTGCCACAGACTACCACTTTTATCAGCCCCAGCATTTT. This codes for CASSATDYHFYQPQHF. This chain uses TRBV10-2 with TRBJ1-5; D remains ambiguous. CDR1 and CDR2 (germline): WSHSY, SAAADI. The germline V and J ends were trimmed by 4 bases and 5 bases, with 18 bases remaining between them. This CDR3 has 16 amino acids.

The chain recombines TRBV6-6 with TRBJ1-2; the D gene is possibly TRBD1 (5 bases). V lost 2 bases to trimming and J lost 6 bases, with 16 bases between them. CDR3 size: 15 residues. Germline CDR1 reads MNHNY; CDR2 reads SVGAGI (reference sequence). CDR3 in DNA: TGTGCCAGCAGTTACATCCCAGTGGGGCAGAATGGCTACACCTTC. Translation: CASSYIPVGQNGYTF.

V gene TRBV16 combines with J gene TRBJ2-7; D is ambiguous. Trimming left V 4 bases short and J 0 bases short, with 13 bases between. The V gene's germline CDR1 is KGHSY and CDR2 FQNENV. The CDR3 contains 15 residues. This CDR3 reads CASSPFPWSSYEQYF. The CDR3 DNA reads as TGTGCCAGCAGCCCCTTTCCCTGGAGCTCCTACGAGCAGTACTTC.

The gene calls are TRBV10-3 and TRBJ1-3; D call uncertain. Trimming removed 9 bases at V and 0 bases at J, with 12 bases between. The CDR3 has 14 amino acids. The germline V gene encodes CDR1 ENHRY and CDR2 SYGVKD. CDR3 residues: CAIGGQNSGNTIYF. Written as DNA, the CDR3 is TGTGCCATAGGAGGGCAGAACTCTGGAAACACCATATATTTT.

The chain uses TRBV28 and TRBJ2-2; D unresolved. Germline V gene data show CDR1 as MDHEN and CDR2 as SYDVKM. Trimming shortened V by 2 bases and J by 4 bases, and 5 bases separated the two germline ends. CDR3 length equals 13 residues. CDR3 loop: CASSLGLTGELFF. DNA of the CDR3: TGTGCCAGCAGTTTAGGGCTCACCGGGGAGCTGTTTTTT.

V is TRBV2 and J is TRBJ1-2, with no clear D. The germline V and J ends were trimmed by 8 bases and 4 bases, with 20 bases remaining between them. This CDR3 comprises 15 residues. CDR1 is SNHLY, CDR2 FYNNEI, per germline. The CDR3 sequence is CASLLQNAGGYGYTF. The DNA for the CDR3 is TGTGCCAGCCTCCTCCAGAACGCGGGTGGCTATGGCTACACCTTC.

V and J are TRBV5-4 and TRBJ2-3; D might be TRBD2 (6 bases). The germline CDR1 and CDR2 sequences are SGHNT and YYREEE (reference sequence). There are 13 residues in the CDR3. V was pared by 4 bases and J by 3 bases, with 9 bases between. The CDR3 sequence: CASSRSGTDTQYF. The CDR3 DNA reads TGTGCCAGCAGCCGTAGCGGAACAGATACGCAGTATTTT.

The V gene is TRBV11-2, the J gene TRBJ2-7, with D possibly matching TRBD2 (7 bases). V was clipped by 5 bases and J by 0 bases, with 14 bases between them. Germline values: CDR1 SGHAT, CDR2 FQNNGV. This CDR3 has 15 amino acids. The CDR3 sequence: CASSISGGPSYEQYF. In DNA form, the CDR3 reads TGTGCCAGCAGCATCTCGGGGGGCCCCTCCTACGAGCAGTACTTC.

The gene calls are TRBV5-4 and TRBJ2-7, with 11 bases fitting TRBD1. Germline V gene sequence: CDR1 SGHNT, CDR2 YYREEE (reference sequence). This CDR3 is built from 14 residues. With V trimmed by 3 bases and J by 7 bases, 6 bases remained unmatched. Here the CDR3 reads CASSSGQGAREQYF. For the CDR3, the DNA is TGTGCCAGCAGCTCCGGACAGGGGGCGCGGGAGCAGTACTTC. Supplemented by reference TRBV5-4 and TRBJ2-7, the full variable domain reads ETGVTQSPTHLIKTRGQQVTLRCSSQSGHNTVSWYQQALGQGPQFIFQYYREEENGRGNFPPRFSGLQFPNYSSELNVNALELDDSALYLCASSSGQGAREQYFGPGTRLTVT.

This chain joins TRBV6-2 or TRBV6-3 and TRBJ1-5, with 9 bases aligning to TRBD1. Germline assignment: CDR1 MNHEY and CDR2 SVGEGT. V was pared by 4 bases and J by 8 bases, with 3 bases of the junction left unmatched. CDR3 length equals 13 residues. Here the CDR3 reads CASSLDRGKPQHF. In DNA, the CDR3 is TGTGCCAGCAGTTTAGACAGGGGGAAGCCCCAGCATTTT.

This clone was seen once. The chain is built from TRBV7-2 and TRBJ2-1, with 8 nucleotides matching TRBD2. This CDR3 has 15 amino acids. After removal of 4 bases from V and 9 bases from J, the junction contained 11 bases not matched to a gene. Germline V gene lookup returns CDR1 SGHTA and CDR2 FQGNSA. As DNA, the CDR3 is TGTGCCAGCAGCTCCGGCCGCATAGCGGGGAGTGAGCAGTTCTTC. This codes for CASSSGRIAGSEQFF.

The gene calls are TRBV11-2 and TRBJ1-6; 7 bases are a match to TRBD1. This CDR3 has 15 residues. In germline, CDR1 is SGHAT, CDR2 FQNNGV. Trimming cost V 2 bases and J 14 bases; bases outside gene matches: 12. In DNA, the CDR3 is TGTGCCAGCAGCTTACCCCCCCGGACAGGTTCGTCCCTCCACTTT. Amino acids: CASSLPPRTGSSLHF.

CDR3 region: CASSPGTGTYNEQFF. CDR3 nucleotide sequence: TGTGCCAGCAGTCCCGGGACAGGGACCTACAATGAGCAGTTCTTC. The chain uses TRBV5-4 and TRBJ2-1; TRBD1 aligns across 9 bases. This CDR3 is built from 15 residues. With 5 bases clipped from V and 2 bases from J, the junction kept 5 bases outside the gene matches. Germline loops: CDR1 SGHNT, CDR2 YYREEE (reference sequence).

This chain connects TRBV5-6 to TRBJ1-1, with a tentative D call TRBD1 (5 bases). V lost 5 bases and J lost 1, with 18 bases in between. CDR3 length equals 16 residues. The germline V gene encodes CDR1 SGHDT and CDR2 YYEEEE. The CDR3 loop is CASRPDPPGGNTEAFF. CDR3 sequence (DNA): TGTGCCAGCAGACCCGATCCCCCCGGGGGGAACACTGAAGCTTTCTTT.

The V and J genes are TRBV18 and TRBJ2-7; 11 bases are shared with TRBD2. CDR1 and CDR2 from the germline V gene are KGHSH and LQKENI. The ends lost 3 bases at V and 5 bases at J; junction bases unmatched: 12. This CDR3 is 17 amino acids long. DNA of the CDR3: TGTGCCAGCTCACCTGTTTCCCTAGCGGGAGGAACCCACGAGCAGTACTTC. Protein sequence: CASSPVSLAGGTHEQYF.

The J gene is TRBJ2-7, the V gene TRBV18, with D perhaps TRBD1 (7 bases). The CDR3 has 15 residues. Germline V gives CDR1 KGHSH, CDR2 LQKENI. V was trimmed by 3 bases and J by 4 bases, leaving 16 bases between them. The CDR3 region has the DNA TGTGCCAGCTCACCTCGGGCGGGACAGAGATACGAGCAGTACTTC. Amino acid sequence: CASSPRAGQRYEQYF.